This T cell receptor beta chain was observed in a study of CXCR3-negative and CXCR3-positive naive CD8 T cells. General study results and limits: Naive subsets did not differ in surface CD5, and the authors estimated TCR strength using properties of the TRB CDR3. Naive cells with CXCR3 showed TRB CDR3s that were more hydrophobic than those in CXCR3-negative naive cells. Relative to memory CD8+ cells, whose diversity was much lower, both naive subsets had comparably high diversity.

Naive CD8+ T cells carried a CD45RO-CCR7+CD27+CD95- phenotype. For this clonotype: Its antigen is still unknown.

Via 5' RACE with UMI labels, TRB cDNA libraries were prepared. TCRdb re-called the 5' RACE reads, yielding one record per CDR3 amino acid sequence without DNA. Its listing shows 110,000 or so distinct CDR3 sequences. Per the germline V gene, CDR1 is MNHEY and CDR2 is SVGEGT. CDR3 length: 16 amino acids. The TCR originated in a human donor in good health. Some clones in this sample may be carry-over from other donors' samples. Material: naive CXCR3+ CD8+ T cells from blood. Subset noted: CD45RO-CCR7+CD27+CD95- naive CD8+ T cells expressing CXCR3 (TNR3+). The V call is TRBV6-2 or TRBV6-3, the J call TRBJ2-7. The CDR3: CASSYSRFGNGYEQYF.